These 18 T cell receptor beta chains were sequenced from one sample in a study of CD8+CD57+ T cells in acquired aplastic anemia. CDR3 and TCR beta VDJ profiling relied on genomic DNA as the template. Each CDR3 protein is one row after TCRdb ran MiXCR on the reads. This table holds about 190,000 distinct CDR3 sequences, around 59% found once. Material: sorted CD4+, CD8+, or CD8+CD57+ T cells (not recorded which) from PBMCs. Receptors originate from a human donor in good health, serving as a control.

The table lists this clonotype with many counts. The genes are TRBV7-3 and TRBJ2-3; the D call may be TRBD1 or TRBD2 (6 bases each). V was shortened by 2 bases and J by 6 bases, with 12 bases between the two germline ends. Germline CDR1 and CDR2: SGHTA and FQGTGA. This CDR3 is 14 amino acids long. The CDR3 region has the DNA TGTGCCAGCAGCTTATCGGGGGCAGGGGATACGCAGTATTTT. Translation: CASSLSGAGDTQYF.

The chain combines TRBV15 with TRBJ1-2; D ambiguous. CDR1 and CDR2 (germline): LNHNV, YYDKDF (reference sequence). The V end was cut by 3 bases, the J end by 2 bases, with 16 bases between. This CDR3 has 16 amino acids. The CDR3 here is CATSRVGSPENYGYTF. The CDR3 DNA sequence: TGTGCCACCAGCAGGGTAGGTTCACCGGAGAACTATGGCTACACCTTC.

The chain links TRBV29-1 to TRBJ2-7; D might be TRBD1 (6 bases). The length of the CDR3 is 14 residues. Germline CDR1 is SQVTM and CDR2 is ANQGSEA. Trimming stripped 1 base from V and 3 bases from J, with 13 bases between. CDR3 nucleotide sequence: TGCAGCGTTGAAGCCGAGGACAGCAACTACGAGCAGTACTTC. Translated: CSVEAEDSNYEQYF.

In its sample, this clonotype was seen a few times. A much larger clonotype is one base distant, so this may be a read error. The genes are TRBV27 and TRBJ2-7, with D unclear. The CDR3 runs to 14 residues. CDR1 and CDR2 (germline): MNHEY, SMNVEV (reference sequence). Trimming left V 2 bases short and J 3 bases short, with 11 bases between. Written as DNA, the CDR3 is TGTGCCAGCAGTTTAATCCGAAACCACTACGAGCAGTACTTC. Protein: CASSLIRNHYEQYF.

The V gene is TRBV19, the J gene TRBJ2-7, with 8 bases lining up with TRBD1. The CDR3 is 13 amino acids. The germline CDR1 and CDR2 sequences are LNHDA and SQIVND (reference sequence). V lost 5 bases and J lost 7; bases outside the gene matches: 7. The CDR3 loop reads CASSVQGAREQYF. Here the CDR3 DNA reads TGTGCCAGTAGTGTGCAGGGGGCGCGGGAGCAGTACTTC.

This clonotype is a singleton in its sample. The chain joins TRBV10-3 to TRBJ2-7, with D maybe TRBD1 (5 bases). From germline, CDR1 is ENHRY and CDR2 SYGVKD. The V gene lost 9 bases and the J gene lost 5 bases, with 20 bases spanning the gap. The CDR3 length is 14 residues. The CDR3 sequence: CAISRQGDYHEQYF. DNA for the CDR3: TGTGCCATTTCGCGGCAGGGCGATTACCACGAGCAGTACTTC.

V and J are TRBV6-2 or TRBV6-3 and TRBJ1-5; no firm D call. With 3 bases removed from V and 8 bases from J, the gap between germline ends came to 17 bases. CDR3 length: 15 residues. Germline CDR1 reads MNHEY; CDR2 reads SVGEGT. The CDR3 sequence is CASSYGGIKTEPQHF. CDR3 DNA sequence: TGTGCCAGCAGTTATGGAGGGATCAAAACAGAGCCCCAGCATTTT.

This chain uses TRBV19 with TRBJ1-6, with 10 bases aligning to TRBD1. With 5 bases clipped from V and 9 bases from J, the junction kept 4 bases outside the gene matches. In germline, CDR1 is LNHDA, CDR2 SQIVND (reference sequence). The CDR3 length is 14 residues. The chain's CDR3 is CASSSTGGSSPLHF. The CDR3 DNA is TGTGCCAGTAGTTCGACAGGGGGCAGTTCACCCCTCCACTTT.

The CDR3 loop is CASSLPGLAGEQYF. In nucleotides, the CDR3 is TGTGCCAGCAGCTTGCCAGGACTAGCGGGGGAGCAGTACTTC. The chain links TRBV4-2 to TRBJ2-7; 12 nucleotides agree with TRBD2. CDR3 length equals 14 residues. Per the germline V gene, CDR1 is LGHNA and CDR2 is YNFKEQ. V lost 5 bases to trimming and J lost 7 bases; unmatched junction nucleotides: 6.

This clonotype has a handful of counts. A much larger clone differs from this one at a single base, so this may be a read error. V gene TRBV20-1 combines with J gene TRBJ2-1; D is perhaps TRBD2 (5 bases). The CDR3 loop spans 15 amino acids. Trimming removed 6 bases from V and 2 bases from J, with 17 bases in between. The V gene's germline CDR1 is DFQATT and CDR2 SNEGSKA (reference sequence). The CDR3 protein is CSALDGSSPYNEQFF. The CDR3 DNA reads TGCAGTGCCCTTGACGGGTCTAGCCCCTACAATGAGCAGTTCTTC.

The V call is TRBV24-1, the J call TRBJ1-2; no clear D. The CDR3 extends over 14 amino acids. The V end lost 4 bases, the J end lost 4 bases, and 12 bases lay between the germline ends. CDR1 is KGHDR and CDR2 is SFDVKD in the germline V gene. The CDR3 here is CATSESDGLYGYTF. CDR3 sequence (DNA): TGTGCCACCAGTGAGTCGGACGGGCTCTATGGCTACACCTTC.

This sequence joins TRBV5-5 and TRBJ2-3; 8 bases are a match to TRBD2. V lost 4 bases, J lost 3 bases, and 13 bases stayed unmatched. The germline gives CDR1 SGHKS, CDR2 YYEKEE (reference sequence). There are 17 residues in the CDR3. DNA of the CDR3: TGTGCCAGCAGCCAAATCCCGGGACTAGGGACGACAGATACGCAGTATTTT. Its translation is CASSQIPGLGTTDTQYF.

The V call is TRBV20-1, the J call TRBJ2-2; TRBD1 agrees at 7 bases. J gave up 5 bases and V 4 bases, and 4 bases lay outside the gene matches. CDR1 is DFQATT and CDR2 is SNEGSKA in the germline V gene (reference sequence). The CDR3 sequence is 13 residues long. The CDR3 DNA follows: TGCAGTGCTATGGGGACAGAAACCGGGGAGCTGTTTTTT. Translation gives CSAMGTETGELFF.

This clonotype was counted many times. The chain uses TRBV15 and TRBJ1-2; TRBD1 might be the D (6 bases). V gave up 7 bases and J gave up 6 bases, with 24 bases separating them. Per the germline V gene, CDR1 is LNHNV and CDR2 is YYDKDF (reference sequence). The CDR3 has 16 amino acids. The CDR3 DNA reads TGTGCCACCATCCCCCTACAGGGTGATGTTCTTAATGGCTACACCTTC. Amino acids: CATIPLQGDVLNGYTF.

The rearrangement links TRBV9 to TRBJ2-3; 7 nucleotides align to TRBD1. This CDR3 region has 13 residues. Trimming removed 1 base from V and 6 bases from J; junction bases left unmatched: 2. The germline V gene has CDR1 SGDLS and CDR2 YYNGEE. The CDR3 DNA reads TGTGCCAGCAGCGTACAGGGGGATGATACGCAGTATTTT. This sequence encodes CASSVQGDDTQYF.

The chain combines TRBV7-8 with TRBJ1-1; D not certain. Germline lookup yields CDR1 SGHVS and CDR2 FQNEAQ. The CDR3 contains 14 residues. V dropped 0 bases and J dropped 3 bases, with 8 bases sitting between them. CDR3 sequence: CASSLAGEHTEAFF. The CDR3 bases are TGTGCCAGCAGCTTAGCTGGGGAACACACTGAAGCTTTCTTT.

This clonotype was detected ten times or more. The chain is built from TRBV20-1 and TRBJ2-1; 10 nucleotides line up with TRBD2. This CDR3 is 17 amino acids long. From germline, CDR1 is DFQATT and CDR2 SNEGSKA (reference sequence). The trim removed 0 bases at V and 3 bases at J, leaving 8 bases unmatched. CDR3 protein: CSARDAALAGGYNEQFF. DNA for the CDR3: TGCAGTGCTAGAGACGCCGCATTAGCGGGGGGCTACAATGAGCAGTTCTTC.

This clonotype showed up just a few times. This sequence joins TRBV9 and TRBJ2-5; 7 bases are shared with TRBD1. The germline gives CDR1 SGDLS, CDR2 YYNGEE. CDR3 length equals 16 residues. With 1 base clipped from V and 0 bases from J, the junction kept 6 bases outside the gene matches. CDR3 DNA: TGTGCCAGCAGCGTATTGGGACAGATGGACCAAGAGACCCAGTACTTC. Translating it yields CASSVLGQMDQETQYF.